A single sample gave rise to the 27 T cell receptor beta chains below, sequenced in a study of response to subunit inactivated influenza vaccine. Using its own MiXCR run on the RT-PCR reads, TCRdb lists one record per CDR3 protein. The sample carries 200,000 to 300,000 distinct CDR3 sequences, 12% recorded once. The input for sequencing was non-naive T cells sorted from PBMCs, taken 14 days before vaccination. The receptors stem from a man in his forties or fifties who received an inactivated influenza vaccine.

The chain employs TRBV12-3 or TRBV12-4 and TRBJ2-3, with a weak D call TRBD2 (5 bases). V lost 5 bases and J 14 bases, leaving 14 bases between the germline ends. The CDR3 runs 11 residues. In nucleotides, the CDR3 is TGTGCCAGCAGTCGTAGCGCAAGTCCGTATTTT. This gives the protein CASSRSASPYF.

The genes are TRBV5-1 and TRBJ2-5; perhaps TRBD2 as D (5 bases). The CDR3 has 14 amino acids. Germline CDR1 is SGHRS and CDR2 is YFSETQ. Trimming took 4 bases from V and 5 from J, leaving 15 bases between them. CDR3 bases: TGCGCCAGCAGCCCGGGAACTCCTCCCGAGACCCAGTACTTC. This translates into CASSPGTPPETQYF.

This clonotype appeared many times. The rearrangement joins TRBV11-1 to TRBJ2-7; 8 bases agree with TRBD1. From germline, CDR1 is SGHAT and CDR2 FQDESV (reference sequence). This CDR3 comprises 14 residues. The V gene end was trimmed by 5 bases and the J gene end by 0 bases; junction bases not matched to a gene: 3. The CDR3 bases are TGTGCCAGCAGCACGGGACAGGCCTCCTACGAGCAGTACTTC. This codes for CASSTGQASYEQYF.

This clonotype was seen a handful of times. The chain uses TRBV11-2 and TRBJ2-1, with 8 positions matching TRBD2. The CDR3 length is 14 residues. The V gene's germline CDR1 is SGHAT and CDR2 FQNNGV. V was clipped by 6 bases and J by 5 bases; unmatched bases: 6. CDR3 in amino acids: CASRGLGQNNEQFF. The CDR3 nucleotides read TGTGCCAGCAGGGGACTAGGCCAGAACAATGAGCAGTTCTTC.

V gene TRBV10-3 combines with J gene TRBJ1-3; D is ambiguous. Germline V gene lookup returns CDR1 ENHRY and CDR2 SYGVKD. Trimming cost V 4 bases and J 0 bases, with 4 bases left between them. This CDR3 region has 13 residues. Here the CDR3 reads CAISVDSGNTIYF. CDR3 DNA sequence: TGTGCCATCAGTGTGGACTCTGGAAACACCATATATTTT.

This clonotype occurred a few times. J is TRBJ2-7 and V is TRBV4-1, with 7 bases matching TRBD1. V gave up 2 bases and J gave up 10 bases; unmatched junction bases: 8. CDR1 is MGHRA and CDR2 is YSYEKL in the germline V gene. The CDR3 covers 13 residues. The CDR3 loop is CASSQPGQPYQYF. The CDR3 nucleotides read TGCGCCAGCAGCCAACCGGGACAGCCATACCAGTACTTC.

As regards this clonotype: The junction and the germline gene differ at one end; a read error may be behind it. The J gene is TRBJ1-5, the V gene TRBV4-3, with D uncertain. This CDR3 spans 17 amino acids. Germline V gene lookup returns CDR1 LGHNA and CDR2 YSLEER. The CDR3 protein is CASSQEWQTYSYQPQHF. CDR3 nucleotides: TGCGCCAGCAGCCAAGAATGGCAGACCTATAGCTATCAGCCCCAGCATTTT.

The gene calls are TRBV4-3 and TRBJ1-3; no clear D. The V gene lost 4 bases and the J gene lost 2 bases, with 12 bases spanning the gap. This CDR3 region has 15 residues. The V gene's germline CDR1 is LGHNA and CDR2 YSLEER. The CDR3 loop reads CASSLGPGTGNTIYF. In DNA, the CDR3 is TGCGCCAGCAGCCTCGGGCCGGGAACTGGAAACACCATATATTTT.

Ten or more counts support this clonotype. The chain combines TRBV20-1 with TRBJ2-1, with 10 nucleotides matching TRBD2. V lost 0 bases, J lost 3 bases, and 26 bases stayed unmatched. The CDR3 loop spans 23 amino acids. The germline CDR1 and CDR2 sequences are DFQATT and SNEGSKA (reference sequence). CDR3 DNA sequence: TGCAGTGCTAGAGACCGAAAGGCGTGGCTAGCGGGAGCGATGGCCCACCGCTACAATGAGCAGTTCTTC. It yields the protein CSARDRKAWLAGAMAHRYNEQFF.

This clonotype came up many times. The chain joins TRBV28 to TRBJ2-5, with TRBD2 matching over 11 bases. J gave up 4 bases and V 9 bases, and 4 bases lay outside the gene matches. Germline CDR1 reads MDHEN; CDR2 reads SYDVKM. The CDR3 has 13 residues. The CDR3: CASGTSGRETQYF. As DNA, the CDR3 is TGTGCCAGTGGGACTAGCGGTAGAGAGACCCAGTACTTC.

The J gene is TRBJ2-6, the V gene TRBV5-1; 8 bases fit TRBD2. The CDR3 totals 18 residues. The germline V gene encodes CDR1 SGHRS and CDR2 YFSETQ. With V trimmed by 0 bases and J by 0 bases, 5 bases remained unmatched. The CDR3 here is CASSLATSASSGANVLTF. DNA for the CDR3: TGCGCCAGCAGCTTGGCGACTAGCGCGAGCTCTGGGGCCAACGTCCTGACTTTC.

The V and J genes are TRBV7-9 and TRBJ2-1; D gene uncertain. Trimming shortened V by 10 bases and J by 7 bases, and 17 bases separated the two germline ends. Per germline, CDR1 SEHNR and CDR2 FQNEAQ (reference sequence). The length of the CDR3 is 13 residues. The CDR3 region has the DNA TGTGCCATGAGCCCTGGGTTAATAAATGAGCAGTTCTTC. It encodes CAMSPGLINEQFF.

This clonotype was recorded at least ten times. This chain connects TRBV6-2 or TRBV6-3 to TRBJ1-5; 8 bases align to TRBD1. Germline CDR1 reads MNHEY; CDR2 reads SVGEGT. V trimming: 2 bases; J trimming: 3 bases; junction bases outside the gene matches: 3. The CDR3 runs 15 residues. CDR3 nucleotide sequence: TGTGCCAGCAGTTACAACAGGGGGTTCAATCAGCCCCAGCATTTT. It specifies CASSYNRGFNQPQHF.

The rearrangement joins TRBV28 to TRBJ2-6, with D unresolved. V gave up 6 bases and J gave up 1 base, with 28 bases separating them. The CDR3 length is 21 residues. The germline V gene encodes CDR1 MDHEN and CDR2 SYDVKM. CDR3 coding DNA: TGTGCCAGCAGCCCCTTACTTGGTGAACGTCCCCGATATTCTGGGGCCAACGTCCTGACTTTC. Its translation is CASSPLLGERPRYSGANVLTF.

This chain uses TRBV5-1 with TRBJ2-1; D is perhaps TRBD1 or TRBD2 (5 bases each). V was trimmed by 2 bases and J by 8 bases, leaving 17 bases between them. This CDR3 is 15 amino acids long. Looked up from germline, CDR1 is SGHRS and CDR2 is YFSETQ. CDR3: CASSFRDLDLDEQFF. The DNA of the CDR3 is TGCGCCAGCAGCTTCCGGGACCTCGATTTGGATGAGCAGTTCTTC. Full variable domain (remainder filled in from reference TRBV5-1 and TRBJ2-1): KAGVTQTPRYLIKTRGQQVTLSCSPISGHRSVSWYQQTPGQGLQFLFEYFSETQRNKGNFPGRFSGRQFSNSRSEMNVSTLELGDSALYLCASSFRDLDLDEQFFGPGTRLTVL.

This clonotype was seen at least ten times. The DNA for the CDR3 is TGTGCCAGCAGCCCGGCAAACCGGGCCTCCGGTGGCTACACCTTC. Protein product: CASSPANRASGGYTF. The V gene is TRBV11-2, the J gene TRBJ1-2; D remains unclear. This CDR3 is 15 amino acids long. Germline V gene sequence: CDR1 SGHAT, CDR2 FQNNGV. Trimming stripped 5 bases from V and 7 bases from J, with 20 bases between.

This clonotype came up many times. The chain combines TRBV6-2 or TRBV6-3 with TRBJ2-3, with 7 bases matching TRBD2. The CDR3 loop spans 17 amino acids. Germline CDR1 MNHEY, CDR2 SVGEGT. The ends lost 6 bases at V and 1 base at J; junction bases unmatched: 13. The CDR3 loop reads CASSPPRFSGRTDTQYF. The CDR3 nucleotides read TGTGCCAGCAGCCCCCCCAGGTTTAGCGGGCGCACAGATACGCAGTATTTT.

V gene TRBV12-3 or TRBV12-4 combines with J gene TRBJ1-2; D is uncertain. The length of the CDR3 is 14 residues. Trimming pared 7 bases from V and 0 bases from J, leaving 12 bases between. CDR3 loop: CASMNPGTNYGYTF. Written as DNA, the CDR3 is TGTGCCAGCATGAACCCCGGAACTAACTATGGCTACACCTTC.

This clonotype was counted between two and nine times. The CDR3 nucleotides are TGTGCCAGCACCCGAGGGGGGGGGACTGAAGCTTTCTTT. Its protein is CASTRGGGTEAFF. V and J are TRBV6-1 and TRBJ1-1; D perhaps matches TRBD1 (6 bases). V was cut by 7 bases and J by 5 bases, with 14 bases left in between. Germline lookup yields CDR1 MNHNS and CDR2 SASEGT. The CDR3 sequence is 13 residues long.

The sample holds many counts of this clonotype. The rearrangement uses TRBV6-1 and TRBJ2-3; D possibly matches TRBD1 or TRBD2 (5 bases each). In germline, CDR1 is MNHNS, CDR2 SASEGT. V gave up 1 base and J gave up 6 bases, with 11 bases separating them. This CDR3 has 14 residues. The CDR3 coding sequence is TGTGCCAGCAGTGAAGGACTATGGGGCGATACGCAGTATTTT. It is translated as CASSEGLWGDTQYF.

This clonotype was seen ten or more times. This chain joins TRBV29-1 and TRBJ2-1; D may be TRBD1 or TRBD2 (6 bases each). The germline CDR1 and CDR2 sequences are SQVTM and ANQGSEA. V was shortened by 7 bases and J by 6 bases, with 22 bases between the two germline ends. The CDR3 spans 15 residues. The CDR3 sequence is CSAVRGVRGSNEQFF. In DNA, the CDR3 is TGCAGCGCCGTGAGGGGGGTAAGAGGTTCCAATGAGCAGTTCTTC.

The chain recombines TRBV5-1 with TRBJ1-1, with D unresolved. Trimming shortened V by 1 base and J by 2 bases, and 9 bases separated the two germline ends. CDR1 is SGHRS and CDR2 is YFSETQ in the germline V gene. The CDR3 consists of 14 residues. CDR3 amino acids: CASSLSSANTEAFF. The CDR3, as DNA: TGCGCCAGCAGCTTGTCCAGCGCAAACACTGAAGCTTTCTTT.

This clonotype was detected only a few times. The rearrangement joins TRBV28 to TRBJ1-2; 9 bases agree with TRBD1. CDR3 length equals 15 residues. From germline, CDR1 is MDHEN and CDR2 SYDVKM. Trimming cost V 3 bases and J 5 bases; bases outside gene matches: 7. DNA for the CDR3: TGTGCCAGCAGTTTGTTACAGGGGGCGCGGTATGGCTACACCTTC. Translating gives CASSLLQGARYGYTF.

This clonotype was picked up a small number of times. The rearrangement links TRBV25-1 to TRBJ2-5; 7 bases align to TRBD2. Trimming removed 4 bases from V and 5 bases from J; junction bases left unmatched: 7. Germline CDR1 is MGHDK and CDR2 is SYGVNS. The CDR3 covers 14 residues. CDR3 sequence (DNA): TGTGCCAGCAGTGCCGAAGCGGGGAGGGAGACCCAGTACTTC. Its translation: CASSAEAGRETQYF.

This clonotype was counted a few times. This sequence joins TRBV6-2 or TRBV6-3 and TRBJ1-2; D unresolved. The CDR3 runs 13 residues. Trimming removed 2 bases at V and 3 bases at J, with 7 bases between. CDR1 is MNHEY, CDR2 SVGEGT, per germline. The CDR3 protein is CASSYSVYYGYTF. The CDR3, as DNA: TGTGCCAGCAGTTACAGTGTCTACTATGGCTACACCTTC.

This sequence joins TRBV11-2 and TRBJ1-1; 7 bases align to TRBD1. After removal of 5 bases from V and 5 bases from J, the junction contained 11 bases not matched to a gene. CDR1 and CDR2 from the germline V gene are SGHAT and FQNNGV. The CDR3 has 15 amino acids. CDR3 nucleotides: TGTGCCAGCAGCCTCATTACAGGGGTACGTACTGAAGCTTTCTTT. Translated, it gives CASSLITGVRTEAFF.

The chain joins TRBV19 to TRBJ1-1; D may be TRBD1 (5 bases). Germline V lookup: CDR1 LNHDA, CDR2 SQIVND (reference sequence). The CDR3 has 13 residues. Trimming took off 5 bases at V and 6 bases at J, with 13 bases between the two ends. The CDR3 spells CASSPTGLAEAFF. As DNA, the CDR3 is TGTGCCAGTAGTCCTACGGGGCTAGCTGAAGCTTTCTTT. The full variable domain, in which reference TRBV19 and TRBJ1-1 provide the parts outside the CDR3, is DGGITQSPKYLFRKEGQNVTLSCEQNLNHDAMYWYRQDPGQGLRLIYYSQIVNDFQKGDIAEGYSVSREKKESFPLTVTSAQKNPTAFYLCASSPTGLAEAFFGQGTRLTVV.